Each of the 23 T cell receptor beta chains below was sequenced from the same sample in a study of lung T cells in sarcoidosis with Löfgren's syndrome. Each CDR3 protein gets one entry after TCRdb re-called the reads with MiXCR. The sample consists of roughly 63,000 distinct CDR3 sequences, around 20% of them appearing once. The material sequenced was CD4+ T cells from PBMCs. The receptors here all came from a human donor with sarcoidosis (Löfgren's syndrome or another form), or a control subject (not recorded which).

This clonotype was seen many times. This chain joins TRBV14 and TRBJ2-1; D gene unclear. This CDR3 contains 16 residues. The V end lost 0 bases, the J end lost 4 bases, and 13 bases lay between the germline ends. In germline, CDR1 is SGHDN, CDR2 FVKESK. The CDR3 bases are TGTGCCAGCAGCCAAGAGGCAGCTTATGATTACAATGAGCAGTTCTTC. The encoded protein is CASSQEAAYDYNEQFF.

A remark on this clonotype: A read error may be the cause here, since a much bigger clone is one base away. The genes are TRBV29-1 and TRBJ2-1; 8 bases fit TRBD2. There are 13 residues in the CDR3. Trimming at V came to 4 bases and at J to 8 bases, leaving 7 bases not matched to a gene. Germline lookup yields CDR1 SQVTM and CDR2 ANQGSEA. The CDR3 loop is CSVAGLGPYEQFF. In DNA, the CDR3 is TGCAGCGTTGCGGGACTAGGGCCCTATGAGCAGTTCTTC.

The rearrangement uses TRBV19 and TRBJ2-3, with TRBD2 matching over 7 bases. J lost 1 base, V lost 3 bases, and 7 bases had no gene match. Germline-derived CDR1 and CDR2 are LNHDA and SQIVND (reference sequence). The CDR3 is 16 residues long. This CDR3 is CASSIVGGPGTDTQYF. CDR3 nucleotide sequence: TGTGCCAGTAGTATTGTGGGAGGGCCAGGCACAGATACGCAGTATTTT.

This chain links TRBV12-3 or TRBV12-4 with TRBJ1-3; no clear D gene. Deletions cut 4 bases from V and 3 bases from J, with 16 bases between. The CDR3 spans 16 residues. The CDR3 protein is CASSSEGTKNGNTIYF. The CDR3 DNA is TGTGCCAGCAGTTCCGAGGGCACAAAGAATGGAAACACCATATATTTT.

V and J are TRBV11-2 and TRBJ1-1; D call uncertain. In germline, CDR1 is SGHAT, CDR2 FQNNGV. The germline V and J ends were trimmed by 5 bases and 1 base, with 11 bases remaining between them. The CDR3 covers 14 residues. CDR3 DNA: TGTGCCAGCAGCACCGGACGGTCGAACACTGAAGCTTTCTTT. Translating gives CASSTGRSNTEAFF.

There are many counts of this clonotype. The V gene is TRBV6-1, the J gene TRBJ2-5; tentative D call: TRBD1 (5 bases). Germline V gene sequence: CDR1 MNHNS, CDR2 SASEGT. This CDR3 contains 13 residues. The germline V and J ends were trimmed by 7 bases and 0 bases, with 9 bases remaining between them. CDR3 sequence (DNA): TGTGCCAGCAAACAGGCCAACCAAGAGACCCAGTACTTC. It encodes CASKQANQETQYF.

The CDR3 coding sequence is TGTGCCAGCAGCTTACCAGGGGAAGGTGAGCAGTTCTTC. Translating it yields CASSLPGEGEQFF. This chain links TRBV11-2 with TRBJ2-1; D possibly corresponds to TRBD1 (6 bases). V lost 2 bases, J lost 9 bases, and 11 bases lay in between. Germline V CDR1 and CDR2: SGHAT, FQNNGV. The CDR3 contains 13 residues.

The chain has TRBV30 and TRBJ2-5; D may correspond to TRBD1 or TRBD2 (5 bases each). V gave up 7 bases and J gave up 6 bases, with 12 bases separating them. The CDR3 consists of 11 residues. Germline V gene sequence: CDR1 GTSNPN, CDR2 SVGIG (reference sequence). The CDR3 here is CASVWGKTQYF. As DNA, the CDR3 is TGTGCCTCCGTCTGGGGGAAGACCCAGTACTTC. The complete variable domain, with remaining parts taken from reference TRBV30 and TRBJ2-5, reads SQTIHQWPATLVQPVGSPLSLECTVEGTSNPNLYWYRQAAGRGLQLLFYSVGIGQISSEVPQNLSASRPQDRQFILSSKKLLLSDSGFYLCASVWGKTQYFGPGTRLLVL.

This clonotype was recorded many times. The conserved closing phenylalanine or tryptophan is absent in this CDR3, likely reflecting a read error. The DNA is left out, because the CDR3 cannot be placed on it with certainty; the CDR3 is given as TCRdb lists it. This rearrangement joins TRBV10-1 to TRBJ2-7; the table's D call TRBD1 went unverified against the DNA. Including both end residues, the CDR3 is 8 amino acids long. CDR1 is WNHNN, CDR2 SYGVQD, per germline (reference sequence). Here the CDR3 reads CASSGTPL.

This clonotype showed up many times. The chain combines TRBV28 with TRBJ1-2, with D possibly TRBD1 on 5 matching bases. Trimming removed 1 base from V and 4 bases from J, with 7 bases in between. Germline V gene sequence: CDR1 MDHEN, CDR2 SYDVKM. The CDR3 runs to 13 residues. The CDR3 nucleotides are TGTGCCAGCAGTTTATCAGGGTTCTATGGCTACACCTTC. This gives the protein CASSLSGFYGYTF.

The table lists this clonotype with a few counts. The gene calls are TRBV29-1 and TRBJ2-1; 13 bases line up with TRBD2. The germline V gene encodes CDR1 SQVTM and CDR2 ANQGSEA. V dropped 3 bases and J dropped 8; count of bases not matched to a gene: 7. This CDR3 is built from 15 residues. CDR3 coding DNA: TGCAGCGTTGATGTACTAGCGGGAGGGCCGTATGAGCAGTTCTTC. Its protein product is CSVDVLAGGPYEQFF.

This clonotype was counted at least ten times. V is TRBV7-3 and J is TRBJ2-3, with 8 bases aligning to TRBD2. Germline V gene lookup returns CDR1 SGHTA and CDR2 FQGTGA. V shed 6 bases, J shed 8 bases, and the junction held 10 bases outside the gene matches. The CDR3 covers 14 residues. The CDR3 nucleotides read TGTGCCAGCAGTCCAGGGACTAGAACTGGTACGCAGTATTTT. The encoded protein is CASSPGTRTGTQYF.

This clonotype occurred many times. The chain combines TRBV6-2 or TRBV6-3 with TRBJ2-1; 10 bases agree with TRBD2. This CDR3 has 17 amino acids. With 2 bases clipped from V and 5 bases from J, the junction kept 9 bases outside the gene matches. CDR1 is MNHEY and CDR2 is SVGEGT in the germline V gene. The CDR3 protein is CASSYALAGVSDNEQFF. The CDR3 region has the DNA TGTGCCAGCAGTTACGCGCTAGCGGGAGTCTCAGACAATGAGCAGTTCTTC.

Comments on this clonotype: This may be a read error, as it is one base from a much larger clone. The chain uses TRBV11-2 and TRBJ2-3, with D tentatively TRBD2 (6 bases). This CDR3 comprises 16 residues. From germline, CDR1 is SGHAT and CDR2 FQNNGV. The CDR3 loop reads CASSLLTAGSTDAQYF. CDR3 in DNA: TGTGCCAGCAGCCTTTTAACGGCGGGGTCGACAGATGCGCAGTATTTT.

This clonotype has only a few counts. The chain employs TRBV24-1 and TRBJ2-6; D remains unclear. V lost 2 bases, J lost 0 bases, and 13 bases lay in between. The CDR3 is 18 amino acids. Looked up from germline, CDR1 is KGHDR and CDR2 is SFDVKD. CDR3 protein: CATSDSPLGFSGANVLTF. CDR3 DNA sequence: TGTGCCACCAGTGATTCTCCTCTGGGATTCTCTGGGGCCAACGTCCTGACTTTC.

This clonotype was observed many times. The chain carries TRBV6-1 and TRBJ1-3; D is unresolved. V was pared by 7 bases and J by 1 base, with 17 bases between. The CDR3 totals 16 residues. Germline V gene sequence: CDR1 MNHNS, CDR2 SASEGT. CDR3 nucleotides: TGTGCCAGCAACCTAGGCGGGGAGACTTCTGGAAACACCATATATTTT. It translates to CASNLGGETSGNTIYF.

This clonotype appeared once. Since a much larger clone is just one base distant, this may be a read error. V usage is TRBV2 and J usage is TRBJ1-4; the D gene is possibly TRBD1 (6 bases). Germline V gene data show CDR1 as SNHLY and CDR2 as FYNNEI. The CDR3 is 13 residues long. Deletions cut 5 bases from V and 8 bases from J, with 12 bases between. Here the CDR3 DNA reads TGTGCCAGCAGTACGCGGACAGACGAAAAACTGTTTTTT. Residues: CASSTRTDEKLFF.

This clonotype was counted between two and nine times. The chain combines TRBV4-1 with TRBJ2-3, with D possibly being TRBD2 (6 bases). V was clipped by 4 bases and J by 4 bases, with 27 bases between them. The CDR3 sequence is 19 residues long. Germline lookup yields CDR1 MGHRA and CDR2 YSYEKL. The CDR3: CASSPLTRGGGVGADTQYF. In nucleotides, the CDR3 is TGCGCCAGCAGCCCTCTAACTCGAGGTGGAGGGGTTGGCGCAGATACGCAGTATTTT.

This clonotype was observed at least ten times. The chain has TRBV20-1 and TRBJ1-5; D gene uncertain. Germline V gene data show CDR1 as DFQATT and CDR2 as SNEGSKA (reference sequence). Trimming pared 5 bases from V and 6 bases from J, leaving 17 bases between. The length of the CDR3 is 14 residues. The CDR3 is CSAVPDNLGQPQHF. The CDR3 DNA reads TGCAGTGCTGTCCCTGACAATTTGGGTCAGCCCCAGCATTTT.

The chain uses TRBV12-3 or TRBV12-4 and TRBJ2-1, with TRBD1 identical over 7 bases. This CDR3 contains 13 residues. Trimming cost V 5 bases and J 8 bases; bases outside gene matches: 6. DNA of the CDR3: TGTGCCAGCAGTCTGACACAGGGGTATGAGCAGTTCTTC. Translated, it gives CASSLTQGYEQFF.

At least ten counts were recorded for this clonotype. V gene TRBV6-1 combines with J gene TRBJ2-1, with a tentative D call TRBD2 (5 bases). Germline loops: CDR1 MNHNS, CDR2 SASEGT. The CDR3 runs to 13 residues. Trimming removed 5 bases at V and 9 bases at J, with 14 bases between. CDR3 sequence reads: CASSSSVGSEQFF. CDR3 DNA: TGTGCCAGCAGTTCCTCCGTGGGGAGTGAGCAGTTCTTC.

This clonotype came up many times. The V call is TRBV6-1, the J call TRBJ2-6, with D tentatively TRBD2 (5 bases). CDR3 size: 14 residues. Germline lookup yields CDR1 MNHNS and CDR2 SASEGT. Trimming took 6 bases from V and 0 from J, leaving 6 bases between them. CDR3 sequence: CASRDYSGANVLTF. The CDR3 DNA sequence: TGTGCCAGCAGAGACTACTCTGGGGCCAACGTCCTGACTTTC.

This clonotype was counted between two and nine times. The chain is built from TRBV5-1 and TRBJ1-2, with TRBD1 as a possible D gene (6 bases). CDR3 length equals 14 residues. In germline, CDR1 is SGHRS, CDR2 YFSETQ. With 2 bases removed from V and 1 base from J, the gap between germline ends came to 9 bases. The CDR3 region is CASSFGQHNYGYTF. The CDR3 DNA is TGCGCCAGCAGCTTCGGACAGCATAACTATGGCTACACCTTC.